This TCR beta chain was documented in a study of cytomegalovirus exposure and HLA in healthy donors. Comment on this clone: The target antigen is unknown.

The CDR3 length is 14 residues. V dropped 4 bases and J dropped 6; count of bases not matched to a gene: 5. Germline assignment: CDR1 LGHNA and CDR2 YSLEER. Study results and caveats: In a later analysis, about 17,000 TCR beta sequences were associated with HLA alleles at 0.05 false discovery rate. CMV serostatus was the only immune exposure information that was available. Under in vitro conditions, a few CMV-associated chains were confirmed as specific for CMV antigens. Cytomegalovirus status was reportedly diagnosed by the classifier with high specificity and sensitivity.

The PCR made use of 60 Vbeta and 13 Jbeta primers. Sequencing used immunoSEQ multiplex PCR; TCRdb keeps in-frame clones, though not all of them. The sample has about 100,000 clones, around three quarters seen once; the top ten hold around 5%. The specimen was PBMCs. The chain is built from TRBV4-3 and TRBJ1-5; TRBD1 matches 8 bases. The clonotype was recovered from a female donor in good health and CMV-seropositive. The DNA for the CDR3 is TGCGCCAGCAGCCGGGACAGGACGGGTCAGCCCCAGCATTTT. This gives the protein CASSRDRTGQPQHF.